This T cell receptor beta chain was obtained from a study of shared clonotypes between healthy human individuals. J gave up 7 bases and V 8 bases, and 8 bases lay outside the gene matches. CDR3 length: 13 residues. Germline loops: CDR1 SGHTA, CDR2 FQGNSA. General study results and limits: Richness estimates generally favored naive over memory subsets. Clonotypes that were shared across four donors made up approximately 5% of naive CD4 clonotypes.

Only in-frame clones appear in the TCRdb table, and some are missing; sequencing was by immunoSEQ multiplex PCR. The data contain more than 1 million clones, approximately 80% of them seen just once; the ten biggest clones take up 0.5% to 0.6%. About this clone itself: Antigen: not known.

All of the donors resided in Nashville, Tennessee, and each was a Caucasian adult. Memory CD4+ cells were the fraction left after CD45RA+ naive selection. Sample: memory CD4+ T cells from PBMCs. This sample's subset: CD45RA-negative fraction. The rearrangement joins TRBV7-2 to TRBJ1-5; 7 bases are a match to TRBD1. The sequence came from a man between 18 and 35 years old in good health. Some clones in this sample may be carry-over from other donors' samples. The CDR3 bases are TGTGCCAGCTCTATGACAGGGAGCCAGCCCCAGCATTTT. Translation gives CASSMTGSQPQHF.